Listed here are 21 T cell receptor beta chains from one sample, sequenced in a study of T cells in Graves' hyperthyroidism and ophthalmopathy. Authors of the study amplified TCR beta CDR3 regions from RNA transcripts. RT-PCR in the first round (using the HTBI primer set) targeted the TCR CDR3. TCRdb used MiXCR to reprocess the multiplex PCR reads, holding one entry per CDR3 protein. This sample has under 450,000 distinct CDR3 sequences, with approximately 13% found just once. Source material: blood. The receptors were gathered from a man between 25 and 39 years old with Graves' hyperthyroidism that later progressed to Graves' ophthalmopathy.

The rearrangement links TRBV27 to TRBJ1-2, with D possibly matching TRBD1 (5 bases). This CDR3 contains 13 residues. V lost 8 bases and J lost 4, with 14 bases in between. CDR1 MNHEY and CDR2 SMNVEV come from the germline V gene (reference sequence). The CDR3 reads CASRVGGGYGYTF. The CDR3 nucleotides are TGTGCCAGCCGGGTCGGGGGGGGCTATGGCTACACCTTC.

The CDR3 DNA reads TGTGCCTGGAGTGTAGGGGCAGGAATGAACACTGAAGCTTTCTTT. Translating gives CAWSVGAGMNTEAFF. The gene calls are TRBV30 and TRBJ1-1; tentative D call: TRBD1 (5 bases). The CDR3 loop spans 15 amino acids. The V end lost 0 bases, the J end lost 0 bases, and 11 bases lay between the germline ends. Germline CDR1 reads GTSNPN; CDR2 reads SVGIG (reference sequence).

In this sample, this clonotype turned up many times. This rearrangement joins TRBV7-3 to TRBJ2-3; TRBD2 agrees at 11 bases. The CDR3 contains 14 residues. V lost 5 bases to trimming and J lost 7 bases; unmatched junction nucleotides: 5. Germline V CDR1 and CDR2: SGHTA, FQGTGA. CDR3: CASSEGLAAYTQYF. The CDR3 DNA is TGTGCCAGCAGCGAGGGACTAGCGGCCTATACGCAGTATTTT.

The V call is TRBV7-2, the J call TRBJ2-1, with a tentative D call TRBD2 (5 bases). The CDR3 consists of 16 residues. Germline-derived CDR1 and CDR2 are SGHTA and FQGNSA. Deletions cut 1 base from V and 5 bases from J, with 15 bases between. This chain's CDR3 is CASSLGRGFIDNEQFF. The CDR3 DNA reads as TGTGCCAGCAGCTTAGGACGAGGGTTTATCGACAATGAGCAGTTCTTC.

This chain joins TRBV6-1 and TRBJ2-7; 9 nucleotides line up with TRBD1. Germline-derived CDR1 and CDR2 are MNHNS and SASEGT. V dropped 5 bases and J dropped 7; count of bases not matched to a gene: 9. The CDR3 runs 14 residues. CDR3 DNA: TGTGCCAGCAGTTCGGGACAGGGATCGGGAGAGCAGTACTTC. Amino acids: CASSSGQGSGEQYF.

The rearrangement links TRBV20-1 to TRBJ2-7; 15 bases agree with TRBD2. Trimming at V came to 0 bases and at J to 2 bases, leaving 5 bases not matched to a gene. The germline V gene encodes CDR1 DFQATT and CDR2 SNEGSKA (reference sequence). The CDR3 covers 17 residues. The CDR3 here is CSARDLWTSGGAYEQYF. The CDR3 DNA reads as TGCAGTGCTAGAGATCTCTGGACTAGCGGGGGGGCCTACGAGCAGTACTTC.

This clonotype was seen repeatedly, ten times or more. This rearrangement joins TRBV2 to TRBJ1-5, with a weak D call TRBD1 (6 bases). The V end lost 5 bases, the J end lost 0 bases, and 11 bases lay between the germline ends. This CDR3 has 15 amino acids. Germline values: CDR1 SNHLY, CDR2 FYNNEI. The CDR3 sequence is CASSSDSHSNQPQHF. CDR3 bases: TGTGCCAGCAGTTCGGACAGTCATAGCAATCAGCCCCAGCATTTT.

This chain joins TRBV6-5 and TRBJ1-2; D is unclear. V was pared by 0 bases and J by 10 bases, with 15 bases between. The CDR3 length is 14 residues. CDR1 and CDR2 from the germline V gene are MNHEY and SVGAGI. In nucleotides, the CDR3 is TGTGCCAGCAGTTACTCTGCCAGATCGCACGTCTACACCTTC. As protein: CASSYSARSHVYTF.

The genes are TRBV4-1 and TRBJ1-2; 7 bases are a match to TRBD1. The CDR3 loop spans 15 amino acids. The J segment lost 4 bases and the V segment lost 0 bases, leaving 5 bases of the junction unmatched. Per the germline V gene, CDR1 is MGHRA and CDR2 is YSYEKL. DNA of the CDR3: TGCGCCAGCAGCCAAGATGGGGACAGATCCTATGGCTACACCTTC. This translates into CASSQDGDRSYGYTF.

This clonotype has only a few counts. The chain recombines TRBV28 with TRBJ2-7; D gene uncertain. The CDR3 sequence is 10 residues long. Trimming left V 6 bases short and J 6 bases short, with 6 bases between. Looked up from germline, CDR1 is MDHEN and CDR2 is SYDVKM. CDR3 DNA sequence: TGTGCCAGCAGGGGTAGCGAGCAGTACTTC. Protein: CASRGSEQYF.

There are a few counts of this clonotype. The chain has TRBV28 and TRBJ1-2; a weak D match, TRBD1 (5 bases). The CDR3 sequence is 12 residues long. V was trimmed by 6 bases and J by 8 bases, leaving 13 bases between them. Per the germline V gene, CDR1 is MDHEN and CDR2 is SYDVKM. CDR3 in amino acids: CASSPNRGGYTF. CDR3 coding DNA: TGTGCCAGCAGCCCTAATCGGGGGGGCTACACCTTC.

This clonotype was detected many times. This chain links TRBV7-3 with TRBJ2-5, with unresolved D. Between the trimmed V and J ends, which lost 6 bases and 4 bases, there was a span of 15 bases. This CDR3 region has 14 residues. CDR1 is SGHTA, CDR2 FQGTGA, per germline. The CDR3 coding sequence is TGTGCCAGCAGTCCGGACCCATCTTCAGAGACCCAGTACTTC. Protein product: CASSPDPSSETQYF.

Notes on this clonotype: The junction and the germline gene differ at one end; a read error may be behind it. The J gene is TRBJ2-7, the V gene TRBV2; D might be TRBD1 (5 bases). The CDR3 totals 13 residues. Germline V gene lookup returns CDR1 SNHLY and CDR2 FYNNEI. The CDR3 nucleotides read TGCGCCAGCAGCCAAGGGGCCCTCTACGAGCAGTACTTC. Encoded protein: CASSQGALYEQYF.

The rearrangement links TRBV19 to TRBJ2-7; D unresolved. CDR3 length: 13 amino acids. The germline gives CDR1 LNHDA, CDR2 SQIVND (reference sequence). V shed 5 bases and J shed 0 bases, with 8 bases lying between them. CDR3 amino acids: CASSPCGSYEQYF. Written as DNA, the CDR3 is TGTGCCAGTAGTCCTTGCGGCTCCTACGAGCAGTACTTC.

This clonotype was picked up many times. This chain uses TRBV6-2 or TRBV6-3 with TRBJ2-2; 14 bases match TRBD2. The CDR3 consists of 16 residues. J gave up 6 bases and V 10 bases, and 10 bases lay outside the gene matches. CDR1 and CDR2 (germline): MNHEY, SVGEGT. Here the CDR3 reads CAIPRTSGGKSGELFF. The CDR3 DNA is TGTGCCATCCCAAGGACTAGCGGGGGGAAATCCGGGGAGCTGTTTTTT.

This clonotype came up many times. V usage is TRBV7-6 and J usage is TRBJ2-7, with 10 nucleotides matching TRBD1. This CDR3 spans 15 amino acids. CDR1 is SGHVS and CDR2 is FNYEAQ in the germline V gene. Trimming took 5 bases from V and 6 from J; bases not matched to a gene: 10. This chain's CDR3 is CASSAGTGDLLEQYF. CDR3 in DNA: TGTGCCAGCAGCGCCGGGACAGGGGACCTACTCGAGCAGTACTTC.

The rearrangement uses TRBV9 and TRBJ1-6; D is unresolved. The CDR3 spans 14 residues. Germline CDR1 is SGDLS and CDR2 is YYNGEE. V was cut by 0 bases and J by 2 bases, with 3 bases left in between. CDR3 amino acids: CASSVDTYNSPLHF. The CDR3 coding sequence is TGTGCCAGCAGCGTAGATACCTATAATTCACCCCTCCACTTT.

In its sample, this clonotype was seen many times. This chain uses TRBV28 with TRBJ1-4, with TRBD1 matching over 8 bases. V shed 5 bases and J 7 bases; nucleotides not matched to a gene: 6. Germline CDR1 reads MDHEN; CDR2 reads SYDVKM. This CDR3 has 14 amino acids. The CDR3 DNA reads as TGTGCCAGCAGTCGAACAGGGGGTCCTGAAAAACTGTTTTTT. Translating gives CASSRTGGPEKLFF.

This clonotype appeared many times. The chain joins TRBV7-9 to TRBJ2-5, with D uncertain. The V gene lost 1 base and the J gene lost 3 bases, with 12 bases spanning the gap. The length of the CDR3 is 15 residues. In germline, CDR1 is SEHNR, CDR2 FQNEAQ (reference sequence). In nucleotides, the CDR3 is TGTGCCAGCAGCTTAGGATGGAGCGAAAAAGAGACCCAGTACTTC. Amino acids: CASSLGWSEKETQYF.

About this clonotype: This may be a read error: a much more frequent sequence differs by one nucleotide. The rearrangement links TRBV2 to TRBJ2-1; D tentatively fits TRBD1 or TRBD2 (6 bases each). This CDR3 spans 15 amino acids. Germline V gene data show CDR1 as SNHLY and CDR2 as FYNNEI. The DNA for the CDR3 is TGTGCCAGCAGTGAGAACAGGGAGGCCTACGATGAGCAGTTCTTC. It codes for CASSENREAYDEQFF.

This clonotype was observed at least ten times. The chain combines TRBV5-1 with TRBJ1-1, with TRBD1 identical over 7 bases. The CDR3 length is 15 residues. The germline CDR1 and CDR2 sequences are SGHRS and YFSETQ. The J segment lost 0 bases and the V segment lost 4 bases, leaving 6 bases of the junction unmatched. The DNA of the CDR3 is TGCGCCAGCAGCCAGGGGGGAACGGTGAACACTGAAGCTTTCTTT. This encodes CASSQGGTVNTEAFF.